Listed here are 14 T cell receptor beta chains from one sample, sequenced in a study of CD8+ T cells in alopecia areata. TCR sequencing used cDNA made by reverse transcription of extracted RNA. Measured with immunoSEQ multiplex PCR; TCRdb has only the in-frame clones, and not every one. The top ten hold nearly 5% of the sample, which has about 200,000 clones, approximately 60% seen once. The sample was CD8+ T cells sorted from blood. These receptors were taken from a human donor in good health.

The rearrangement uses TRBV5-6 and TRBJ2-7; D unresolved. This CDR3 region has 13 residues. V lost 3 bases and J 0 bases, leaving 7 bases between the germline ends. CDR1 SGHDT and CDR2 YYEEEE come from the germline V gene. As DNA, the CDR3 is TGTGCCAGCAGCTCACGGAGCTCCTACGAGCAGTACTTC. It yields the protein CASSSRSSYEQYF.

This chain links TRBV13 with TRBJ2-7; 7 positions match TRBD1. This CDR3 is 15 amino acids long. Losses at the gene ends were 2 bases for V and 1 base for J; bases not matched to a gene: 5. CDR1 is PRHDT and CDR2 is FYEKMQ in the germline V gene (reference sequence). The DNA of the CDR3 is TGTGCCAGCAGCTTATCGGCAGGGGGATCCTACGAGCAGTACTTC. The encoded protein is CASSLSAGGSYEQYF.

CDR3 in amino acids: CASSEAGQSTNYGYTF. Here the CDR3 DNA reads TGTGCCAGCAGTGAAGCGGGGCAAAGTACTAACTATGGCTACACCTTC. The chain recombines TRBV6-1 with TRBJ1-2, with D possibly TRBD1 on 5 matching bases. Germline-derived CDR1 and CDR2 are MNHNS and SASEGT. V dropped 0 bases and J dropped 0 bases, with 11 bases sitting between them. The CDR3 runs to 16 residues.

This clone appeared once. The chain uses TRBV29-1 and TRBJ1-2; TRBD1 might be the D (5 bases). V dropped 6 bases and J dropped 0 bases, with 11 bases sitting between them. In germline, CDR1 is SQVTM, CDR2 ANQGSEA. The CDR3 contains 13 residues. The CDR3 spells CSVLGGSNYGYTF. The CDR3 coding sequence is TGCAGCGTCCTCGGGGGATCTAACTATGGCTACACCTTC.

The chain combines TRBV6-5 with TRBJ2-5; TRBD1 might be the D (6 bases). This CDR3 has 14 amino acids. Germline CDR1 reads MNHEY; CDR2 reads SVGAGI. V was cut by 5 bases and J by 5 bases, with 15 bases left in between. CDR3 in DNA: TGTGCCAGCAGTGGCGTGGGGGCCCCCGAGACCCAGTACTTC. Residues: CASSGVGAPETQYF.

This clone was detected a few times. The chain uses TRBV5-6 and TRBJ2-3, with D tentatively TRBD1 (6 bases). The germline V gene has CDR1 SGHDT and CDR2 YYEEEE. Trimming cost V 7 bases and J 9 bases, with 12 bases left between them. This CDR3 spans 11 amino acids. CDR3 in amino acids: CASSQGDTQYF. CDR3 nucleotide sequence: TGTGCCAGCTCACAGGGAGACACGCAGTATTTT.

This clone appeared a few times. This chain uses TRBV5-1 with TRBJ2-1; no definite D call. Germline V gene lookup returns CDR1 SGHRS and CDR2 YFSETQ. The V gene lost 3 bases and the J gene lost 7 bases, with 5 bases spanning the gap. The CDR3 loop spans 11 amino acids. The CDR3 DNA is TGCGCCAGCAGCTCCCTGAATGAGCAGTTCTTC. It translates to CASSSLNEQFF.

This clone was counted between two and nine times. CDR3 amino acids: CASSPTYPGQGENSPLHF. The DNA of the CDR3 is TGTGCCAGCAGTCCAACCTATCCGGGACAGGGGGAAAATTCACCCCTCCACTTT. This chain connects TRBV27 to TRBJ1-6; 11 positions agree with TRBD1. Germline CDR1 and CDR2: MNHEY and SMNVEV (reference sequence). Germline trimming cut 5 bases from V and 7 bases from J; bases unmatched to any gene: 13. The CDR3 contains 18 residues.

This sequence joins TRBV15 and TRBJ1-5; unclear D gene. This CDR3 region has 14 residues. Germline CDR1 is LNHNV and CDR2 is YYDKDF (reference sequence). With 1 base removed from V and 7 bases from J, the gap between germline ends came to 11 bases. The DNA for the CDR3 is TGTGCCACCAGCAGAGGTGTGGAGGGCCAGCCCCAGCATTTT. It specifies CATSRGVEGQPQHF.

The chain uses TRBV5-4 and TRBJ2-1; TRBD2 aligns across 7 bases. Trimming removed 2 bases from V and 4 bases from J; junction bases left unmatched: 6. The CDR3 is made up of 15 amino acids. Germline CDR1 SGHNT, CDR2 YYREEE (reference sequence). CDR3 nucleotides: TGTGCCAGCAGCTTTCGTGGCGGGGGTTACAATGAGCAGTTCTTC. Translation gives CASSFRGGGYNEQFF.

The chain has TRBV13 and TRBJ1-1; a weak D match, TRBD1 (6 bases). The germline CDR1 and CDR2 sequences are PRHDT and FYEKMQ (reference sequence). The V gene lost 4 bases and the J gene lost 7 bases, with 13 bases spanning the gap. The CDR3 has 13 amino acids. CDR3 residues: CASSSLQGGEAFF. CDR3 nucleotides: TGTGCCAGCAGCTCATTACAGGGAGGTGAAGCTTTCTTT.

The DNA of the CDR3 is TGTGCCAGCAGCCAAGAGGACGAAGTTACCGGGGAGCTGTTTTTT. Residues: CASSQEDEVTGELFF. This chain links TRBV4-2 with TRBJ2-2; no clear D. Germline V gene lookup returns CDR1 LGHNA and CDR2 YNFKEQ. CDR3 length equals 15 residues. V was trimmed by 0 bases and J by 5 bases, leaving 10 bases between them.

J is TRBJ1-5 and V is TRBV7-2; D unclear. V gave up 2 bases and J gave up 0 bases, with 8 bases separating them. The CDR3 runs 15 residues. Germline V gives CDR1 SGHTA, CDR2 FQGNSA. The CDR3 region is CASSLWKGSNQPQHF. In DNA, the CDR3 is TGTGCCAGCAGCTTATGGAAGGGTAGCAATCAGCCCCAGCATTTT.

The chain's CDR3 is CASSGGIDYEQYF. The CDR3 region has the DNA TGTGCCAGCAGTGGGGGGATTGACTACGAGCAGTACTTC. This chain links TRBV2 with TRBJ2-7, with D perhaps being TRBD1 or TRBD2 (5 bases each). Trimming cost V 4 bases and J 3 bases, with 10 bases left between them. CDR3 length: 13 residues. From germline, CDR1 is SNHLY and CDR2 FYNNEI.